The rows below give T cell receptor beta chains drawn from one sample of a study of cytomegalovirus exposure and HLA in healthy donors. Data came from immunoSEQ multiplex PCR; TCRdb stores just in-frame clones and leaves some out. The sample records some 140,000 clones, roughly 83% being singletons. Sequenced: PBMCs. Every receptor here comes from a man in his forties in good health and CMV-seronegative. Each CDR3 is given with its conserved first and last residue. The order of the fields is clone size, V gene, D gene, J gene, CDR3 DNA, CDR3 protein. The D gene is left open where the match is weak. The size field is filled for only some rows; it gives once, few, many or a size class.

>once|TRBV28|TRBD1|TRBJ2-5
TGTGCCAGCAGTCCCGAGACAGGGGAGACCCAGTACTTC
CASSPETGETQYF
>.|TRBV19|TRBD2|TRBJ2-1
TGTGCCAGTAGTTCAGTTTACTGGAGTAGCGGGACCAACTCCTACAATGAGCAGTTCTTC
CASSSVYWSSGTNSYNEQFF
>.|TRBV11-2|.|TRBJ2-5
TGTGCCAGCAGCTTAGTAACCCTAGCTGAGACCCAGTACTTC
CASSLVTLAETQYF
>.|TRBV10-3|TRBD1|TRBJ2-7
TGTGCCATCAGGGACAGGGGAGCCTACGAGCAGTACTTC
CAIRDRGAYEQYF
>.|TRBV7-9|.|TRBJ1-1
TGTGCCAGCAGCTTAGCCGCTGGCAACACTGAAGCTTTCTTT
CASSLAAGNTEAFF
>.|TRBV4-3|.|TRBJ2-2
TGCGCCAGCACCCCTTCGCGGGGCAGCTACACCGGGGAGCTGTTTTTT
CASTPSRGSYTGELFF
>.|TRBV6-6|.|TRBJ2-7
TGTGCCAGCAGTTACTCGAGGTGGGGGGACTACGAGCAGTACTTC
CASSYSRWGDYEQYF
>.|TRBV9|TRBD1|TRBJ1-1
TGTGCCAGCAGCCACACCCCGGGACAGAGGAACACTGAAGCTTTCTTT
CASSHTPGQRNTEAFF
>.|TRBV9|TRBD1|TRBJ2-3
TGTGCCAGCAGCGTACAATACACGGGGTATGGGGACAGGGGTAGGACTACGCAGTATTTT
CASSVQYTGYGDRGRTTQYF
>few|TRBV15|TRBD1|TRBJ1-1
TGTGCCACCAGCAGCTTATCGACAGGGGCCGTTGAAGCTTTCTTT
CATSSLSTGAVEAFF
>once|TRBV5-6|.|TRBJ1-6
TGTGCCAGCAGCTTTTATTTCAATTCACCCCTCCACTTT
CASSFYFNSPLHF
>.|TRBV2|.|TRBJ2-1
TGTGCCAGCAGAGGGGATGCAGGGGAGCAGTTCTTC
CASRGDAGEQFF
>.|TRBV11-2|.|TRBJ2-5
TGTGCCAGCAGCGGAGACGGTGTGGAGACCCAGTACTTC
CASSGDGVETQYF
>.|TRBV6-1|.|TRBJ1-2
TGTGCCAGCAGTGCCGCGGGTCCGGGGATATATGGCTACACCTTC
CASSAAGPGIYGYTF
>.|TRBV6-5|TRBD2|TRBJ2-5
TGTGCCAGCTGTTTAGCGGGGGGAAGCGGGGAGACCCAGTACTTC
CASCLAGGSGETQYF
>.|TRBV6-1|TRBD1|TRBJ2-7
TGTGCCAGCAGTGAAGCTGGTGGGACAGGTTCCTACGAGCAGTACTTC
CASSEAGGTGSYEQYF
>.|TRBV4-1|.|TRBJ1-2
TGCGCCAGCAGCCACGACGGCAGGGAGGCGTATGGCTACACCTTC
CASSHDGREAYGYTF
>.|TRBV7-7|TRBD1|TRBJ2-5
TGTGCTAGCAGCCCGGGACAGGGCGTTTGGGAGACCCAGTACTTC
CASSPGQGVWETQYF
>.|TRBV5-5|.|TRBJ2-3
TGTGCCAGCAGCCAGGGCGCTTGGGGCACAGATACGCAGTATTTT
CASSQGAWGTDTQYF
>.|TRBV28|.|TRBJ1-2
TGTGCCAGCTCGACAGGCAACTATGGCTACACCTTC
CASSTGNYGYTF
>.|TRBV7-2|.|TRBJ1-5
TGTGCCAGCAGCTTAGTAGCCTTGGGGGCAGCCACTCAGCCCCAGCATTTT
CASSLVALGAATQPQHF
>.|TRBV2|TRBD1|TRBJ1-6
TGTGCCAGCAGTCGACAGGGCGACGGTAATTCACCCCTCCACTTT
CASSRQGDGNSPLHF
>.|TRBV11-1|TRBD2|TRBJ2-7
TGTGCCAGCAGCCCGGGACTAGCGGGAGGGCGCGAGCAGTACTTC
CASSPGLAGGREQYF
>few|TRBV6-4|.|TRBJ2-1
TGTGCCAGCAGCCCTCAGATCTCCTACAATGAGCAGTTCTTC
CASSPQISYNEQFF
>.|TRBV2|TRBD1|TRBJ2-1
TGTGCCAGCAGTGGGGACAGGGCTGGGAATGAGCAGTTCTTC
CASSGDRAGNEQFF
>.|TRBV29-1|.|TRBJ1-2
TGCAGCGTTTACGGGGTTAACTATGGCTACACCTTC
CSVYGVNYGYTF
>.|TRBV7-9|TRBD1|TRBJ1-1
TGTGCCAGCAGGGAGGACAGGTCCGTGGGGGCTTTCTTT
CASREDRSVGAFF
>.|TRBV6-1|.|TRBJ1-1
TGTGCCATCCTGGGGGCGAGGTCCACTGAAGCTTTCTTT
CAILGARSTEAFF
>.|TRBV18|TRBD2|TRBJ2-1
TGTGCCAGCTCACCCGTCGGATTAGCGGGAGGGAATGAGCAGTTCTTC
CASSPVGLAGGNEQFF
>.|TRBV7-9|.|TRBJ1-3
TGTGCCAGCAGCACCCTCGACAATCCCTCTGGAAACACCATATATTTT
CASSTLDNPSGNTIYF
>.|TRBV5-1|TRBD2|TRBJ2-1
TGCGCCAGCAGCTTGGGGACTAGCGGCTCCTACAATGAGCAGTTCTTC
CASSLGTSGSYNEQFF
>.|TRBV7-3|TRBD2|TRBJ2-3
TGTGCCAGCAGCCCGCGGACTAGCGGGACTAGCACAGATACGCAGTATTTT
CASSPRTSGTSTDTQYF
>.|TRBV2|.|TRBJ1-5
TGTGCCAGCAGTGGCGGTTATAGCAATCAGCCCCAGCATTTT
CASSGGYSNQPQHF
>.|TRBV19|.|TRBJ2-5
TGTGCCAGTAGTATAATTCGGGGATTTCAAGAGACCCAGTACTTC
CASSIIRGFQETQYF
>.|TRBV5-6|TRBD1|TRBJ2-2
TGTGCCAGCAGCTCTGGGACAGGGGGCTCCGGGGAGCTGTTTTTT
CASSSGTGGSGELFF